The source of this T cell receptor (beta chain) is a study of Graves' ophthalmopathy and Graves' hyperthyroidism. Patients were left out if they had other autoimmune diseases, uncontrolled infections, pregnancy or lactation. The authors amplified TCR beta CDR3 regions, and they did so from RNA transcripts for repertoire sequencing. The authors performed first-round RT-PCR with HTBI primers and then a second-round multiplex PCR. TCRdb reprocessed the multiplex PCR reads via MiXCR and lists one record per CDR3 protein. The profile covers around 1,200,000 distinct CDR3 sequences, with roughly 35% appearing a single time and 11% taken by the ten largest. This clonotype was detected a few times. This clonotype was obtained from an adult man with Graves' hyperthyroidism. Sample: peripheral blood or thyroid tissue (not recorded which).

The CDR3 DNA follows: TGTGCAACCGAATCCCAGGGCGATCAAGAGACCCAGTACTTC. Translation: CATESQGDQETQYF. This sequence joins TRBV12-3 or TRBV12-4 and TRBJ2-5; perhaps TRBD1 as D (5 bases). This CDR3 has 14 amino acids.